The TCR beta chain described here comes from a study of post-analysis software for immune sequencing data. Study-wide context: Multiple sclerosis in the patients followed relapsing-remitting, secondary progressive and progressive-relapsing courses.

Study observations and caveats: F measure clustering grouped samples strongly by preparation batch. Diversity measured as normalized Chao1 was significantly lower in multiple sclerosis patients than in controls. With TRBV5-6, TRBV5-1 and TRBV20-1 included, about five TRBV segments were more frequent in patients than in controls.

TCR beta libraries were prepared from cDNA with unique molecular identifiers. T cells, about 0.95 to 10 million of them, yielded about 500,000 cDNA molecules. In TCRdb, the PCR reads were re-called with MiXCR into one record per CDR3 protein. Seen here are some 450,000 distinct CDR3 sequences, 40% to 55% observed once, and the top ten hold 9% to 13%. The junction had 9 bases not matched to a gene; V was cut back by 5 bases and J by 3 bases. Germline V gene data show CDR1 as SEHNR and CDR2 as FQNEAQ (reference sequence). The CDR3 runs to 16 residues. This clonotype was observed a single time. As yet, its antigen is unknown.

The specimen was blood. The chain carries TRBV7-9 and TRBJ2-1; TRBD2 matches at 8 bases. The clonotype originates from a girl aged 5 to 17 with multiple sclerosis. The CDR3 region is CASSPNSGIGYNEQFF. The CDR3 bases are TGTGCCAGCAGCCCCAATAGCGGGATCGGCTACAATGAGCAGTTCTTC.